This T cell receptor beta chain was sequenced during a study of regulatory T cells in long-lasting Graves disease. About the study: Those with persistent Graves' disease had received antithyroid drugs for over 5 years with positive TSH receptor antibodies.

The time point is: persistent/refractory GD, antithyroid drugs over 5 years with positive TRAb. Scientists built the TCR library using RNA that was extracted from PBMCs. It was by American Thyroid Association guidelines that Graves' disease was diagnosed. As for this clonotype: Its antigen is unidentified.

Study-level results: Persistent cases of Graves' showed reduced TCR diversity relative to newly diagnosed patients.

Arm-PCR with iRepertoire HTBI primers amplified the CDR3 regions for these TCR beta libraries. In TCRdb, the multiplex PCR reads were re-called with MiXCR into one record per CDR3 protein. The sample lists under 450,000 distinct CDR3 sequences; approximately 25% were seen once. This receptor was obtained from a woman in her thirties or forties with Graves disease. The starting material was peripheral blood mononuclear cells (PBMCs), obtained when the disease was refractory, from a patient treated with antithyroid drugs.

CDR3 sequence: CSASVDGQSAFF. The CDR3 DNA reads TGCAGTGCTAGTGTTGATGGACAGTCGGCTTTCTTT. J is TRBJ1-1 and V is TRBV20-1; TRBD1 might be the D (6 bases). The CDR3 has 12 residues. CDR1 and CDR2 from the germline V gene are DFQATT and SNEGSKA (reference sequence). The V and J ends lost 3 bases and 11 bases respectively, with 16 bases between them.